This T cell receptor (beta chain) was sequenced for a study of cytomegalovirus exposure and HLA in healthy donors (TCRdb year 2017). With regard to the full study: A later analysis indicated that the 95 to 150 validation repertoires were generated on the platform also employed for the approximately 700 repertoires of the first cohort. The study aimed to test whether signatures of past pathogen exposure could be identified by cataloging public T cell receptors. Besides the first cohort of around 700 subjects, a separate validation cohort made up of roughly 120 different subjects was used. To predict cytomegalovirus infection status, the study brought together high-throughput TCR immunosequencing, statistical association of individual TCRs with disease status, and machine learning.

Donors formed part of the validation cohort, which comprised 120 subjects and was distinct from the first cohort of over 500 subjects. Points the paper makes about the study in general: A later analysis found that TCRs clustered in the first cohort also tended to co-occur in the roughly 120 validation repertoires, with 90% to 95% of cluster scores above 0. Most TCR sequences were observed very rarely across donors, whereas some public TCRs were present in many individuals. A few of the identified cytomegalovirus-associated TCR beta chains were confirmed in vitro to be specific for cytomegalovirus antigens. In both the original and validation cohorts, the classifier was reported to diagnose cytomegalovirus status with high specificity and sensitivity. The study listed over 150 TCR beta chains as associated with cytomegalovirus. The authors suggested that the approach could potentially be extended to other disease states and immunological phenotypes. All 120 or so repertoires were used to score co-occurrence in the validation cohort in a later analysis, because that analysis had no HLA typing for the cohort.

The library was produced with the immunoSEQ multiplex PCR assay. Per the authors' processing: A statistical classification framework was built to diagnose cytomegalovirus status from the catalog of TCR beta chain sequences. TCRdb carries this immuneACCESS record with in-frame sequences only. Its versions omit some clonotypes, under half of them owing to an unresolved V gene in the studies checked, with the rest unexplained. That table supplies the V and J calls and clone size; D and trimming were determined from the DNA. Within this sample are about 330,000 clones, with 87% of them counted one time only. Of the sample, roughly 1.2% falls within the top ten clones. With regard to this clone: Its antigen specificity is not known. One base away there is no much larger clone; base qualities are not given.

Trimming at the junction amounts to 3 bases on V and 8 bases on J, and the germline ends lie 11 bases apart. The CDR1 and CDR2 encoded by the germline V gene (reference sequence) are GTSNPN and SVGIG. The cysteine opens and the phenylalanine closes a CDR3 of 12 amino acids. Only the CDR3 DNA stays, 36 bases, in frame from base 1. This receptor was taken from a woman aged 25 to 39 in good health and CMV-seropositive. The sample was PBMCs. The chain was built from TRBV30 and TRBJ1-3; TRBD1 is a weak D gene call, 5 bases matching. Here is the DNA: TGTGCCTGGAGGGACGAGGGGCACACCATATATTTT. This translates into CAWRDEGHTIYF.